One sample yielded the 25 T cell receptor beta chains listed below, sequenced in a study of T cell repertoires in cytomegalovirus infection. These receptors lack a known antigen. Via MiXCR, TCRdb re-called the reads, giving one row per CDR3 protein. Of fewer than 850,000 distinct CDR3 sequences listed, 25% to 35% are singletons. Sample: cultured CD8+ T cells from PBMCs, taken from culture after CMV antigen stimulation. All receptors derive from a human donor in good health (CMV status not recorded). Some clones in this sample may be carry-over from other donors' samples.

The gene calls are TRBV24-1 and TRBJ2-3, with D maybe TRBD1 (5 bases). Germline V gene lookup returns CDR1 KGHDR and CDR2 SFDVKD. The CDR3 runs to 16 residues. The V and J ends lost 2 bases and 4 bases respectively, with 15 bases between them. This CDR3 reads CATSDSTEFSADTQYF. The CDR3 DNA follows: TGTGCCACCAGTGATTCGACAGAGTTTTCGGCAGATACGCAGTATTTT.

The chain combines TRBV7-2 with TRBJ1-5, with 9 bases fitting TRBD1. CDR1 and CDR2 (germline): SGHTA, FQGNSA. The CDR3 is 15 amino acids. Trimming removed 5 bases from V and 1 base from J; junction bases left unmatched: 3. The CDR3: CASSRGQGSNQPQHF. The CDR3 nucleotides read TGTGCCAGCAGCCGGGGACAGGGCAGCAATCAGCCCCAGCATTTT.

This clonotype was detected only a few times. CDR3 nucleotide sequence: TGTGCCAGCAGCTTACCCGCCGTAGGATTCGGGGAGACCCAGTACTTC. It is translated as CASSLPAVGFGETQYF. The V and J genes are TRBV7-9 and TRBJ2-5; D is uncertain. CDR1 and CDR2 from the germline V gene are SEHNR and FQNEAQ (reference sequence). V lost 2 bases and J lost 5, with 18 bases in between. The CDR3 covers 16 residues.

V and J are TRBV12-3 or TRBV12-4 and TRBJ1-2, with D uncertain. The CDR3 covers 13 residues. V was shortened by 1 base and J by 0 bases, with 3 bases between the two germline ends. This chain's CDR3 is CASSLVSNYGYTF. CDR3 sequence (DNA): TGTGCCAGCAGTTTAGTGTCTAACTATGGCTACACCTTC.

In DNA form, the CDR3 reads TGTGCCAGCATGGCCGCTCTGGGTGGCTACACCTTC. This sequence encodes CASMAALGGYTF. The rearrangement uses TRBV6-5 and TRBJ1-2; no definite D call. The germline gives CDR1 MNHEY, CDR2 SVGAGI. There are 12 residues in the CDR3. V lost 7 bases, J lost 7 bases, and 13 bases lay in between.

This clonotype was observed many times. The chain is built from TRBV6-1 and TRBJ2-7, with 9 bases identical to TRBD1. The CDR3 is 15 amino acids. CDR1 and CDR2 (germline): MNHNS, SASEGT. Trimming took 7 bases from V and 6 from J; bases not matched to a gene: 13. In DNA form, the CDR3 reads TGTGCCAGCACCCCCTCCGGGACAGGGACGTCCGAGCAGTACTTC. This gives the protein CASTPSGTGTSEQYF.

The chain recombines TRBV29-1 with TRBJ2-6, with unresolved D. Germline V gives CDR1 SQVTM, CDR2 ANQGSEA. Trimming left V 0 bases short and J 0 bases short, with 9 bases between. The CDR3 totals 16 residues. CDR3 nucleotides: TGCAGCGTTGAAGAACACGTACGCTCTGGGGCCAACGTCCTGACTTTC. Amino acids: CSVEEHVRSGANVLTF.

This clonotype was seen at least ten times. The CDR3 DNA sequence: TGTGCCAGCAGTCTCTCAGGGGTTCAGCCCCAGCATTTT. Protein: CASSLSGVQPQHF. The chain couples TRBV27 to TRBJ1-5; D might be TRBD1 (6 bases). V lost 5 bases to trimming and J lost 6 bases, with 11 bases between them. The CDR3 covers 13 residues. Germline CDR1 MNHEY, CDR2 SMNVEV (reference sequence).

This clonotype was seen just once. One junction end disagrees with the germline gene, perhaps due to a read error. The V and J genes are TRBV7-6 and TRBJ2-1; no firm D call. This CDR3 region has 15 residues. CDR1 and CDR2 from the germline V gene are SGHVS and FNYEAQ. CDR3 loop: CASSADTSTGNEQFF. The CDR3, as DNA: TGTGCTAGCAGCGCCGACACGAGTACGGGCAATGAGCAGTTCTTC.

This clonotype has a single count. J is TRBJ2-1 and V is TRBV15; 10 nucleotides agree with TRBD2. CDR3 length equals 13 residues. Germline V CDR1 and CDR2: LNHNV, YYDKDF (reference sequence). With V trimmed by 6 bases and J by 7 bases, 3 bases remained unmatched. CDR3 amino acids: CATRQRGGNEQFF. The CDR3 DNA sequence: TGTGCCACCAGACAGCGGGGGGGGAATGAGCAGTTCTTC.

This clonotype was counted a few times. The V and J genes are TRBV10-3 and TRBJ2-7; D may correspond to TRBD1 or TRBD2 (5 bases each). V was trimmed by 7 bases and J by 3 bases, leaving 10 bases between them. Germline-derived CDR1 and CDR2 are ENHRY and SYGVKD. This CDR3 comprises 12 residues. The CDR3 region has the DNA TGTGCCATCACTGATGGGGGCTACGAGCAGTACTTC. It yields the protein CAITDGGYEQYF.

This clonotype was found a few times. The CDR3 spells CASSQEQGRYTEAFF. CDR3 bases: TGCGCCAGCAGCCAAGAACAGGGAAGATACACTGAAGCTTTCTTT. The gene calls are TRBV4-3 and TRBJ1-1; perhaps TRBD1 as D (6 bases). CDR3 size: 15 residues. The germline V and J ends were trimmed by 0 bases and 3 bases, with 11 bases remaining between them. CDR1 and CDR2 from the germline V gene are LGHNA and YSLEER.

The gene calls are TRBV28 and TRBJ2-2; 14 nucleotides align to TRBD2. Germline V gene sequence: CDR1 MDHEN, CDR2 SYDVKM. The CDR3 extends over 18 amino acids. Germline trimming cut 5 bases from V and 3 bases from J; bases unmatched to any gene: 8. CDR3 region: CASSPRTSGGWYTGELFF. DNA for the CDR3: TGTGCCAGCAGTCCGAGGACTAGCGGGGGGTGGTACACCGGGGAGCTGTTTTTT.

This clonotype came up a few times. The CDR3 nucleotides are TGCGCCAGCAGCCTCGAAAAGGGAACCCACAATGAGCAGTTCTTC. It encodes CASSLEKGTHNEQFF. The chain uses TRBV4-1 and TRBJ2-1; D remains ambiguous. The germline V gene has CDR1 MGHRA and CDR2 YSYEKL. Deletions cut 4 bases from V and 5 bases from J, with 15 bases between. This CDR3 spans 15 amino acids.

The chain links TRBV12-3 or TRBV12-4 to TRBJ2-7; 9 bases align to TRBD1. The CDR3 sequence is 13 residues long. After removal of 6 bases from V and 4 bases from J, the junction contained 4 bases not matched to a gene. CDR3 amino acids: CASSNRGRYEQYF. In DNA form, the CDR3 reads TGTGCCAGCAGCAACAGGGGGCGGTACGAGCAGTACTTC.

This clonotype was observed at least ten times. The gene calls are TRBV5-6 and TRBJ1-2; 7 bases agree with TRBD1. The CDR3 covers 14 residues. Unmatched junction bases numbered 9, after V lost 6 bases and J lost 4 bases. Germline V gives CDR1 SGHDT, CDR2 YYEEEE. CDR3 nucleotide sequence: TGTGCCAGCACCATGGTAGGGGGCTTCTATGGCTACACCTTC. Translated: CASTMVGGFYGYTF.

Only a few counts were recorded for this clonotype. The rearrangement links TRBV27 to TRBJ1-2; 7 bases align to TRBD1. Germline V gene data show CDR1 as MNHEY and CDR2 as SMNVEV (reference sequence). The CDR3 is made up of 15 amino acids. The junction had 8 bases not matched to a gene; V was cut back by 4 bases and J by 3 bases. CDR3 nucleotide sequence: TGTGCCAGCAGTTCCCAGACAGGGAGCGACTATGGCTACACCTTC. It translates to CASSSQTGSDYGYTF.

This chain links TRBV27 with TRBJ2-7; D gene uncertain. The CDR3 runs 14 residues. With 9 bases removed from V and 5 bases from J, the gap between germline ends came to 20 bases. The germline V gene encodes CDR1 MNHEY and CDR2 SMNVEV (reference sequence). CDR3 nucleotide sequence: TGTGCCAGTATCCCAAGTCCTTCTCCCCACGAGCAGTACGTC. This gives the protein CASIPSPSPHEQYV.

The chain couples TRBV7-9 to TRBJ1-1; 8 positions match TRBD1. Germline CDR1 SEHNR, CDR2 FQNEAQ (reference sequence). CDR3 size: 12 residues. J was trimmed by 11 bases and V by 5 bases; bases with no gene match: 7. CDR3 DNA sequence: TGTGCCAGCAGCCAGACAGGGGTTGGGGCTTTCTTT. Protein product: CASSQTGVGAFF. The full variable domain, rest sourced from reference TRBV7-9 and TRBJ1-1, is DTGVSQNPRHKITKRGQNVTFRCDPISEHNRLYWYRQTLGQGPEFLTYFQNEAQLEKSRLLSDRFSAERPKGSFSTLEIQRTEQGDSAMYLCASSQTGVGAFFGQGTRLTVV.

This clonotype was picked up a small number of times. This sequence joins TRBV7-2 and TRBJ2-7, with D tentatively TRBD1 or TRBD2 (5 bases each). Germline V CDR1 and CDR2: SGHTA, FQGNSA. This CDR3 has 11 residues. CDR3 amino acids: CASSLGGEVDV. CDR3 nucleotide sequence: TGTGCCAGCAGCTTAGGAGGGGAAGTGGACGTC.

The chain links TRBV7-8 to TRBJ1-1; TRBD1 agrees at 7 bases. V lost 1 base to trimming and J lost 5 bases; unmatched junction nucleotides: 7. Germline CDR1 reads SGHVS; CDR2 reads FQNEAQ. CDR3 length: 15 residues. CDR3 region: CASSLGGGRMTEAFF. Here the CDR3 DNA reads TGTGCCAGCAGCTTAGGAGGGGGCAGAATGACTGAAGCTTTCTTT.

This chain uses TRBV7-8 with TRBJ2-2; TRBD1 might be the D (5 bases). The CDR3 is 14 residues long. CDR1 and CDR2 (germline): SGHVS, FQNEAQ. Trimming removed 5 bases at V and 6 bases at J, with 13 bases between. CDR3 amino acids: CASSLEKGAGELFF. The CDR3 DNA reads TGTGCCAGCAGCCTAGAAAAAGGGGCCGGGGAGCTGTTTTTT.

The rearrangement links TRBV19 to TRBJ2-2; TRBD2 is a possible D gene (5 bases). Germline assignment: CDR1 LNHDA and CDR2 SQIVND (reference sequence). The CDR3 sequence is 14 residues long. V gave up 7 bases and J gave up 6 bases, with 15 bases separating them. The CDR3 bases are TGTGCCAGTAACCCTGGGTCGCGGGCCGGGGAGCTGTTTTTT. This codes for CASNPGSRAGELFF.

The CDR3 reads CASSIERGRDYEQYF. As DNA, the CDR3 is TGTGCCAGTAGTATAGAGAGGGGACGAGACTACGAGCAGTACTTC. The rearrangement links TRBV19 to TRBJ2-7, with D perhaps matching TRBD1 or TRBD2 (5 bases each). The CDR3 is 15 amino acids. The germline CDR1 and CDR2 sequences are LNHDA and SQIVND (reference sequence). V lost 0 bases and J 3 bases, leaving 12 bases between the germline ends.

V gene TRBV10-3 combines with J gene TRBJ2-3; D perhaps matches TRBD2 (5 bases). Germline V gene data show CDR1 as ENHRY and CDR2 as SYGVKD. The CDR3 contains 13 residues. V was clipped by 11 bases and J by 2 bases, with 14 bases between them. In DNA form, the CDR3 reads TGTGCCGCCCGGGAAGGCCTCACAGATACGCAGTATTTT. Protein product: CAAREGLTDTQYF.